The 13 T cell receptor beta chains reported below all come from one sample, sequenced in a study of cytomegalovirus exposure and HLA in healthy donors. Researchers ran the PCR with 60 Vbeta and 13 Jbeta primers. TCRdb's copy holds only in-frame clones and misses some; the assay was immunoSEQ multiplex PCR. This repertoire includes under 95,000 clones. The sequencing sample was made of PBMCs. The receptors were sampled from a female donor in good health and CMV-seropositive.

This rearrangement joins TRBV10-1 to TRBJ1-2, with 7 nucleotides matching TRBD1. Germline V gene sequence: CDR1 WNHNN, CDR2 SYGVQD (reference sequence). The V gene end was trimmed by 2 bases and the J gene end by 6 bases; junction bases not matched to a gene: 3. The CDR3 spans 13 residues. The CDR3 sequence: CASSESRGNGYTF. In DNA form, the CDR3 reads TGCGCCAGCAGTGAGAGCAGGGGGAATGGCTACACCTTC.

This chain uses TRBV9 with TRBJ2-5; 8 nucleotides agree with TRBD1. Germline V gene data show CDR1 as SGDLS and CDR2 as YYNGEE. The CDR3 extends over 14 amino acids. V lost 3 bases to trimming and J lost 5 bases; unmatched junction nucleotides: 6. The CDR3 DNA reads TGTGCCAGCAGCGCCCAGGGGGCGTGGGAGACCCAGTACTTC. It yields the protein CASSAQGAWETQYF.

The J gene is TRBJ2-5, the V gene TRBV6-5, with TRBD1 as a possible D gene (6 bases). Trimming removed 0 bases from V and 4 bases from J, with 12 bases in between. Germline V gene sequence: CDR1 MNHEY, CDR2 SVGAGI. The CDR3 sequence is 15 residues long. Here the CDR3 reads CASSYSQGLGETQYF. The CDR3 coding sequence is TGTGCCAGCAGTTACTCCCAGGGGCTCGGAGAGACCCAGTACTTC.

The chain joins TRBV11-2 to TRBJ1-6; D not certain. The CDR3 consists of 16 residues. Germline loops: CDR1 SGHAT, CDR2 FQNNGV. Trimming shortened V by 4 bases and J by 0 bases, and 10 bases separated the two germline ends. CDR3 bases: TGTGCCAGCAGCTATCTGGCAGTCTCCTATAATTCACCCCTCCACTTT. It codes for CASSYLAVSYNSPLHF.

The CDR3 sequence: CASSRQGATETQYF. The CDR3 nucleotides read TGTGCCAGCAGCCGACAGGGGGCGACGGAGACCCAGTACTTC. The chain recombines TRBV5-4 with TRBJ2-5; the match to TRBD1 covers 10 bases. With V trimmed by 4 bases and J by 5 bases, 5 bases remained unmatched. This CDR3 is 14 amino acids long. Per the germline V gene, CDR1 is SGHNT and CDR2 is YYREEE (reference sequence).

This rearrangement joins TRBV4-3 to TRBJ2-2; weak D call: TRBD2 (6 bases). In germline, CDR1 is LGHNA, CDR2 YSLEER. The CDR3 totals 17 residues. Trimming cost V 4 bases and J 3 bases, with 18 bases left between them. The DNA of the CDR3 is TGCGCCAGCAGCCCCCAGACCCCTCGGAGGGACACCGGGGAGCTGTTTTTT. Translated: CASSPQTPRRDTGELFF.

The chain carries TRBV5-1 and TRBJ2-2; 13 nucleotides match TRBD2. Trimming removed 6 bases from V and 1 base from J; junction bases left unmatched: 6. The CDR3 contains 17 residues. The germline V gene encodes CDR1 SGHRS and CDR2 YFSETQ. The CDR3 sequence is CASIRGTSGKNTGELFF. CDR3 nucleotide sequence: TGCGCCAGCATACGGGGGACTAGCGGGAAGAACACCGGGGAGCTGTTTTTT.

Here the CDR3 reads CASSLTGTGGLDEQYF. CDR3 DNA sequence: TGTGCCAGCAGCTTAACCGGGACAGGGGGTCTGGACGAGCAGTACTTC. This chain uses TRBV11-1 with TRBJ2-7; 11 positions match TRBD1. The CDR3 extends over 16 amino acids. Germline-derived CDR1 and CDR2 are SGHAT and FQDESV (reference sequence). Trimming took 2 bases from V and 5 from J; bases not matched to a gene: 8.

V usage is TRBV27 and J usage is TRBJ2-5, with TRBD2 matching over 8 bases. The CDR3 sequence is 14 residues long. The V gene's germline CDR1 is MNHEY and CDR2 SMNVEV (reference sequence). The ends lost 3 bases at V and 4 bases at J; junction bases unmatched: 4. The CDR3 loop reads CASSLTGGRETQYF. CDR3 coding DNA: TGTGCCAGCAGTTTGACGGGGGGGCGAGAGACCCAGTACTTC.

This sequence joins TRBV13 and TRBJ2-5; D possibly corresponds to TRBD2 (6 bases). Germline-derived CDR1 and CDR2 are PRHDT and FYEKMQ (reference sequence). V was clipped by 4 bases and J by 5 bases, with 14 bases between them. The CDR3 runs 14 residues. CDR3 DNA sequence: TGTGCCAGCAGCTCGATACTAGCTAGGGAGACCCAGTACTTC. Protein sequence: CASSSILARETQYF.

The V gene is TRBV4-1, the J gene TRBJ1-2; D possibly corresponds to TRBD1 (5 bases). The CDR3 is 14 residues long. The germline V and J ends were trimmed by 3 bases and 2 bases, with 10 bases remaining between them. CDR1 MGHRA and CDR2 YSYEKL come from the germline V gene. DNA for the CDR3: TGCGCCAGCAGCCAGAGTGCAGGGAACTATGGCTACACCTTC. Its translation is CASSQSAGNYGYTF.

V gene TRBV19 combines with J gene TRBJ1-5; D gene unclear. Trimming took 6 bases from V and 1 from J, leaving 13 bases between them. The germline CDR1 and CDR2 sequences are LNHDA and SQIVND (reference sequence). The CDR3 extends over 15 amino acids. This CDR3 reads CASRRPGESNQPQHF. The CDR3 bases are TGTGCCAGTAGGAGGCCTGGGGAGAGCAATCAGCCCCAGCATTTT.

This chain uses TRBV18 with TRBJ1-6; D is unresolved. V was trimmed by 3 bases and J by 7 bases, leaving 13 bases between them. Per the germline V gene, CDR1 is KGHSH and CDR2 is LQKENI. The CDR3 totals 15 residues. This chain's CDR3 is CASSPRQLENSPLHF. CDR3 in DNA: TGTGCCAGCTCACCGCGCCAGCTAGAAAATTCACCCCTCCACTTT.